This T cell receptor (beta chain) is drawn from a study of shared clonotypes between healthy human individuals. Overall study findings and caveats: Rarefaction revealed incomplete sorted-subset sequencing despite large depth.

Memory CD4+ cells were the fraction left after CD45RA+ naive selection. The protocol was immunoSEQ multiplex PCR, while the TCRdb copy is restricted to in-frame clones and leaves out a portion. Found here are over a million clones, roughly 98.5% of them singletons; the top ten hold under 0.45%. As regards this clone: What it binds is unknown.

The V end lost 4 bases, the J end lost 7 bases, and 16 bases lay between the germline ends. This CDR3 has 14 residues. Germline CDR1 is SQVTM and CDR2 is ANQGSEA. This TCR was recovered from a man between 25 and 39 years old in good health. V and J are TRBV29-1 and TRBJ1-4, with D possibly TRBD1 on 5 matching bases. The sample comprised naive CD4+ T cells sorted from blood. Documented subset: CD45RA+ positively selected. CDR3 coding DNA: TGCAGCGTTGTGGCGCTGGGGACGAGTGAAAAACTGTTTTTT. This codes for CSVVALGTSEKLFF.